This is a list of T cell receptor beta chains from one sample in a study of blood T cell repertoires in COVID-19. The method was immunoSEQ multiplex PCR; TCRdb's version includes in-frame clones alone and lacks a portion of them. Among some 200,000 clones listed, about nine tenths were seen once. The sample taken for sequencing was peripheral blood. These receptors were obtained from a man aged 80 or over with acute or convalescent COVID-19. CDR3s include the opening cysteine and the closing phenylalanine or tryptophan. Each record gives: J gene, D gene, V gene, CDR3 length, clone size, CDR3 DNA, CDR3 protein. The D gene is left open where the match is weak. Part of the rows lack a size; the others show once, few, many or a class for expanded clones.

TRBJ2-5	-	TRBV1	19	-	TGCACCAGCAGCCAAGATCGGAGCCTAGCGGGAGGGCATAGGGAGACCCAGTACTTC	CTSSQDRSLAGGHRETQYF
TRBJ2-7	-	TRBV30	13	-	TGTGCCTGGAGGATATTGGGAGGTTACGAGCAGTACTTC	CAWRILGGYEQYF
TRBJ2-5	TRBD1	TRBV6-1	15	-	TGTGCCAGCAGTGAAAGGGACAGGGTTAGGGTGACCCAGTACTTC	CASSERDRVRVTQYF
TRBJ1-1	TRBD1	TRBV28	15	-	TGTGCCAGCAGTTGGGGTGGGACAGGGAACACTGAAGCTTTCTTT	CASSWGGTGNTEAFF
TRBJ2-1	TRBD1	TRBV27	16	-	TGTGCCAGCAGTCCTCACGGACAGGGGATCTACAATGAGCAGTTCTTC	CASSPHGQGIYNEQFF
TRBJ2-1	TRBD2	TRBV28	15	few	TGTGCCAGCCAAATAGCGGGAGGCGGAAAAAATGAGCAGTTCTTC	CASQIAGGGKNEQFF
TRBJ1-4	TRBD1	TRBV5-1	14	once	TGCGCCAGCAGCTGGGACAGCGAAGGAGAAAAACTGTTTTTT	CASSWDSEGEKLFF
TRBJ2-1	-	TRBV12-3/TRBV12-4	11	-	TGTGCCAGCAGGCTAATGAATGAGCAGTTCTTC	CASRLMNEQFF
TRBJ2-7	TRBD1	TRBV19	15	once	TGTGCCAGTAGTCCCGGGACAGGATCCCGAATTGAGCAGTACTTC	CASSPGTGSRIEQYF
TRBJ2-2	-	TRBV19	13	-	TGTGCCAGTAGTAGCTCAGGGCCCGGGCAGCTGTTTTTT	CASSSSGPGQLFF
TRBJ1-2	-	TRBV2	12	-	TGTGCCAGCAGAGTTGACAGCTATGGCTACACCTTC	CASRVDSYGYTF
TRBJ2-1	TRBD2	TRBV6-2/TRBV6-3	16	-	TGTGCCAGCAGTTACTCCCCCGGGACTAGCTACAATGAGCAGTTCTTC	CASSYSPGTSYNEQFF
TRBJ2-5	TRBD1	TRBV11-2	13	few	TGTGCCAGCAGCCGAGGGAACAGGGGGACCCAGTACTTC	CASSRGNRGTQYF
TRBJ2-3	-	TRBV7-8	15	once	TGTGCCAGCAGCTTAGATGAGACTAGCACAGATACGCAGTATTTT	CASSLDETSTDTQYF
TRBJ1-1	TRBD1	TRBV28	15	-	TGTGCCAGCAGTCCCCGGACAGGGACCCACACTGAAGCTTTCTTT	CASSPRTGTHTEAFF
TRBJ2-1	-	TRBV4-1	17	-	TGCGCCAGCAGCCATCGTTTCGGCGGGACGTACCCCAATGAGCAGTTCTTC	CASSHRFGGTYPNEQFF
TRBJ2-2	-	TRBV18	15	-	TGTGCCAGCTCACCATGGCGGGAGAACACCGGGGAGCTGTTTTTT	CASSPWRENTGELFF
TRBJ2-2	-	TRBV6-2/TRBV6-3	17	-	TGTGCCAGCAGTTACCCCCCGGCCAGGGCCCTCACCGGGGAGCTGTTTTTT	CASSYPPARALTGELFF
TRBJ2-6	-	TRBV7-2	16	-	TGTGCCAGCAGAGCCCAGGGATTGACTGGGGCCAACGTCCTGACTTTC	CASRAQGLTGANVLTF
TRBJ1-2	-	TRBV18	15	-	TGTGCCAGCTCACCTTATGACGGGGAACCCTATGGCTACACCTTC	CASSPYDGEPYGYTF
TRBJ2-2	-	TRBV28	12	-	TGTGCCAGCAGTTTAGGGAGAGGGGAGCTGTTTTTT	CASSLGRGELFF
TRBJ2-3	-	TRBV6-6	16	-	TGTGCCAGCAGTTACATCGGGACATTGGGGACAGATACGCAGTATTTT	CASSYIGTLGTDTQYF
TRBJ2-1	TRBD2	TRBV4-3	15	-	TGCGCCAGCAGCCAAGAAGCGGGAGACTACAATGAGCAGTTCTTC	CASSQEAGDYNEQFF
TRBJ1-2	-	TRBV28	12	few	TGTGCCAGCAGTGTCTCTAACTATGGCTACACCTTC	CASSVSNYGYTF
TRBJ1-1	-	TRBV7-9	15	-	TGTGCCAGCAGCACACCCAAAACAGGGCACTTGTACGCTTTCTTT	CASSTPKTGHLYAFF
TRBJ2-2	TRBD2	TRBV5-1	15	-	TGCGCCAGCAGCTTGGAGCGGGGGGACACCGGGGAGCTGTTTTTT	CASSLERGDTGELFF
TRBJ1-3	TRBD1	TRBV19	14	-	TGTGCCAGCCAAACAGGGGGCACTGGAAACACCATATATTTT	CASQTGGTGNTIYF
TRBJ2-1	TRBD1	TRBV24-1	16	few	TGTGCCACCAGTGATTTGACAGGGGTTAGCAGCAATGAGCAGTTCTTC	CATSDLTGVSSNEQFF
TRBJ2-1	TRBD1	TRBV18	17	-	TGTGCCAGCTCACCGCTCCAGGGGGACAGGGGGTACAATGAGCAGTTCTTC	CASSPLQGDRGYNEQFF
TRBJ2-1	TRBD2	TRBV29-1	14	-	TGCAGCGTTGTGGAAAGACTAGCGGCCAATGAGCAGTTCTTC	CSVVERLAANEQFF
TRBJ2-1	TRBD2	TRBV11-2	15	-	TGTGCCAGCAGCTTAGAAGATGTGGCGGGGGGACGGAGGTTCTTC	CASSLEDVAGGRRFF
TRBJ2-2	TRBD2	TRBV5-1	17	-	TGCGCCAGCAGCCGTGGCGGACTAGCGGGAGACACCGGGGAGCTGTTTTTT	CASSRGGLAGDTGELFF
TRBJ1-1	TRBD1	TRBV19	16	-	TGTGCCAGTAGTCCAACCGGGGGACAGACGAACACTGAAGCTTTCTTT	CASSPTGGQTNTEAFF
TRBJ1-2	-	TRBV12-3/TRBV12-4	11	-	TGTGCCAGCAGGATTCGGGGGGGCTACACCTTC	CASRIRGGYTF
TRBJ2-5	TRBD2	TRBV29-1	16	-	TGCAGCGTTGAACGAGGACTAGCGGGGAAGCAAGAGACCCAGTACTTC	CSVERGLAGKQETQYF
TRBJ2-2	-	TRBV27	16	-	TGTGCCAGCAGTTCGCCCTCGACAACGAACACCGGGGAGCTGTTTTTT	CASSSPSTTNTGELFF
TRBJ1-5	-	TRBV30	13	-	TGTGCCTGGAGTAACGGGGGGAATCAGCCCCAGCATTTT	CAWSNGGNQPQHF
TRBJ2-1	TRBD2	TRBV6-6	15	-	TGTGCCAGCAGGGGCGGGGGGACTCGTTACAATGAGCAGTTCTTC	CASRGGGTRYNEQFF
TRBJ2-2	TRBD2	TRBV4-1	17	-	TGCGCCAGCAGCCACCGGCGGCCGACTAGCGAGGCCGGGGAGCTGTTTTTT	CASSHRRPTSEAGELFF
TRBJ2-3	TRBD1	TRBV5-1	15	once	TGCGCCAGCAGCTTGGACGGGACAGGGACAGATACGCAGTATTTT	CASSLDGTGTDTQYF
TRBJ1-2	TRBD1	TRBV24-1	15	-	TGTGCCACCAGTGATCGGGGACAGGGCATCGGTGGCTACACCTTC	CATSDRGQGIGGYTF
TRBJ2-6	TRBD2	TRBV19	18	-	TGTGCCAGTAGTATAGGACTAGCGGGAGGGACTGGGGCCAACGTCCTGACTTTC	CASSIGLAGGTGANVLTF
TRBJ2-3	-	TRBV7-2	14	once	TGTGCCAGCAGCCTGAGGGCGAGCACAGATACGCAGTATTTT	CASSLRASTDTQYF
TRBJ2-5	-	TRBV11-2	15	-	TGTGCCAGCAGCTCTGACCGACAGGACCAAGAGACCCAGTACTTC	CASSSDRQDQETQYF
TRBJ1-1	-	TRBV6-5	15	-	TGTGCCAGCAGTTACTCGTCTGGGAGAAACACTGAAGCTTTCTTT	CASSYSSGRNTEAFF
TRBJ1-2	-	TRBV19	16	-	TGTGCCAGTAGTATAGATACCCGACGGACAGACTATGGCTACACCTTC	CASSIDTRRTDYGYTF
TRBJ1-2	-	TRBV4-2	14	-	TGTGCCAGCAGCCAAGATGGTCCAGGCAGGGGCTACACCTTC	CASSQDGPGRGYTF
TRBJ2-2	TRBD1	TRBV3-1/TRBV3-2	17	-	TGTGCCAGCAGCCCACCTCCCCGGACAGGGAACACCGGGGAGCTGTTTTTT	CASSPPPRTGNTGELFF
TRBJ1-4	-	TRBV27	16	few	TGTGCCAGCAGTTTAGTGCGGGAGGGAACTAATGAAAAACTGTTTTTT	CASSLVREGTNEKLFF
TRBJ2-1	TRBD2	TRBV7-2	16	-	TGTGCCAGCAGCTTAGGTAGCGGGAGTTCCTACAATGAGCAGTTCTTC	CASSLGSGSSYNEQFF
TRBJ2-5	TRBD2	TRBV4-1	22	-	TGCGCCAGCAGCCAAGATCTTATCCGATGGATCTGGTCTAGCGGGGGATTTGAGACCCAGTACTTC	CASSQDLIRWIWSSGGFETQYF
TRBJ2-2	-	TRBV29-1	14	-	TGCAGCGTTCGACAGCCACCGAACACCGGGGAGCTGTTTTTT	CSVRQPPNTGELFF
TRBJ2-4	TRBD1	TRBV18	16	-	TGTGCCAGCTCACCAAGAGGGACAGGGGGTAGCGACATTCAGTACTTC	CASSPRGTGGSDIQYF
TRBJ1-4	-	TRBV27	13	-	TGTGCCAGCAGTCCCAGGACAGACGAAAAACTGTTTTTT	CASSPRTDEKLFF